These T cell receptor beta chains were read from a single sample in a study of CD8 T cells in Susac syndrome. TCRdb used MiXCR to reprocess the immunoSEQ multiplex PCR reads, holding one entry per CDR3 protein. The table records a few hundred thousand distinct CDR3 sequences, around 89% of them present only once. The material sequenced was CD8+ T cells from PBMCs. The receptors originated from a human donor with multiple sclerosis. CDR3s include the opening cysteine and the closing phenylalanine or tryptophan. D genes are given only for firm matches. For some rows the clone size is stated as once, few or many, or as a class when expanded; others skip it.

clone size	J gene	V gene	D gene	CDR3 protein	CDR3 DNA
-	TRBJ2-7	TRBV10-2	-	CASSAGLSAYEQYF	TGCGCCAGCAGTGCGGGACTTAGTGCCTACGAGCAGTACTTC
few	TRBJ2-7	TRBV7-2	TRBD2	CASSFTSGGAANEQYF	TGTGCCAGCAGCTTCACTAGCGGGGGGGCCGCGAACGAGCAGTACTTC
-	TRBJ1-2	TRBV6-1	-	CASSRLDEGEGYGYTF	TGTGCCAGCAGCCGCCTTGACGAGGGGGAGGGCTATGGCTACACCTTC
-	TRBJ2-7	TRBV10-3	-	CAISESRYEQYF	TGTGCCATCAGTGAGTCTAGGTACGAGCAGTACTTC
-	TRBJ2-5	TRBV27	TRBD1	CASSSRTGWVQETQYF	TGTGCCAGCAGCTCGAGGACAGGGTGGGTCCAAGAGACCCAGTACTTC
-	TRBJ2-1	TRBV14	-	CASSQYLSDSYNEQFF	TGTGCCAGCAGCCAGTATCTTTCGGACAGTTACAATGAGCAGTTCTTC
-	TRBJ2-1	TRBV11-2	-	CASSLGFQGPYNEQFF	TGTGCCAGCAGCTTAGGGTTCCAGGGGCCCTACAATGAGCAGTTCTTC
-	TRBJ1-1	TRBV6-5	TRBD1	CASSPGTGDTEAFF	TGTGCCAGCAGCCCCGGGACAGGGGACACTGAAGCTTTCTTT
-	TRBJ1-1	TRBV28	-	CASSLMGDTEAFF	TGTGCCAGCAGTTTAATGGGGGACACTGAAGCTTTCTTT
-	TRBJ2-7	TRBV6-1	TRBD1	CASVGRGPAYEQYF	TGTGCCAGCGTTGGCAGGGGGCCAGCCTACGAGCAGTACTTC
-	TRBJ1-2	TRBV12-3/TRBV12-4	-	CASSPITGNPLANYGYTF	TGTGCCAGCAGTCCTATTACAGGGAACCCACTTGCTAACTATGGCTACACCTTC
-	TRBJ1-2	TRBV3-1	-	CASSQETLPSPYGYTF	TGTGCCAGCAGCCAAGAAACACTCCCCAGTCCCTATGGCTACACCTTC
-	TRBJ1-2	TRBV30	-	CAWHWTLGYGYTF	TGTGCCTGGCATTGGACGCTAGGCTATGGCTACACCTTC
-	TRBJ1-4	TRBV7-6	-	CASSLWVGYEKLFF	TGTGCCAGCAGCTTATGGGTGGGGTATGAAAAACTGTTTTTT
-	TRBJ2-5	TRBV13	-	CASSLVRVERTQYF	TGTGCCAGCAGCTTAGTCAGGGTTGAACGGACCCAGTACTTC
-	TRBJ1-1	TRBV19	TRBD1	CASIQQGGGTEAFF	TGTGCCAGTATTCAACAGGGGGGCGGCACTGAAGCTTTCTTT
-	TRBJ2-2	TRBV5-4	-	CASSWGPGGATGELFF	TGTGCCAGCAGCTGGGGGCCAGGGGGGGCCACCGGGGAGCTGTTTTTT
-	TRBJ2-4	TRBV3-1	-	CASSPSLPKNIQYF	TGTGCCAGCAGCCCATCCCTTCCCAAAAACATTCAGTACTTC
few	TRBJ2-7	TRBV30	-	CACLRDTTYEQYF	TGTGCCTGCCTCCGGGACACAACCTACGAGCAGTACTTC
-	TRBJ2-2	TRBV30	TRBD1	CAWRCRDRGPESNTGELFF	TGTGCCTGGAGGTGCCGGGACAGGGGACCCGAATCCAACACCGGGGAGCTGTTTTTT
once	TRBJ2-7	TRBV4-1	TRBD1	CASSQELPDRGYEQYF	TGCGCCAGCAGCCAAGAACTCCCGGACAGGGGCTACGAGCAGTACTTC
-	TRBJ2-7	TRBV20-1	-	CSARDSRGPSTYEQYF	TGCAGTGCTAGAGATTCACGAGGGCCTAGCACCTACGAGCAGTACTTC
-	TRBJ2-7	TRBV2	-	CATVMGASDEQYF	TGTGCCACCGTAATGGGGGCGAGCGACGAGCAGTACTTC
once	TRBJ2-1	TRBV10-3	TRBD1	CAISGGTETYNEQFF	TGTGCCATCAGTGGGGGGACAGAGACTTACAATGAGCAGTTCTTC
-	TRBJ2-1	TRBV27	-	CASALGGGEQFF	TGTGCCAGCGCCTTGGGGGGCGGTGAGCAGTTCTTC
once	TRBJ2-5	TRBV4-3	TRBD1	CASSQDMMAGGVEETQYF	TGCGCCAGCAGCCAAGATATGATGGCAGGGGGCGTCGAGGAGACCCAGTACTTC
once	TRBJ1-2	TRBV11-2	-	CASSLAPTQNGYTF	TGTGCCAGCAGCTTAGCCCCCACACAGAATGGCTACACCTTC
-	TRBJ2-7	TRBV4-1	-	CASSQARGGSYEQYF	TGCGCCAGCAGCCAAGCCCGGGGAGGCTCCTACGAGCAGTACTTC
-	TRBJ1-6	TRBV7-2	TRBD1	CASRRTGSSYNSPLHF	TGTGCCAGCAGACGGACAGGCAGCTCCTATAATTCACCCCTCCACTTT
-	TRBJ2-1	TRBV4-3	-	CASSQKSGQQGLGNEQFF	TGCGCCAGCAGCCAAAAATCTGGACAGCAGGGCTTGGGCAATGAGCAGTTCTTC
once	TRBJ2-5	TRBV4-2	TRBD2	CASSHTRGGQETQYF	TGTGCCAGCAGCCATACCCGGGGGGGCCAAGAGACCCAGTACTTC
once	TRBJ2-5	TRBV27	-	CASRQIVQETQYF	TGTGCCAGCAGGCAGATTGTACAAGAGACCCAGTACTTC
-	TRBJ2-2	TRBV13	-	CASSWGNTGELFF	TGTGCCAGCTCATGGGGGAACACCGGGGAGCTGTTTTTT
-	TRBJ2-5	TRBV7-7	TRBD1	CASSRGQGPQETQYF	TGTGCTAGCAGCCGCGGACAGGGCCCCCAAGAGACCCAGTACTTC
-	TRBJ2-7	TRBV12-3/TRBV12-4	-	CASSLWQSYEQYF	TGTGCCAGCAGTTTGTGGCAGTCCTACGAGCAGTACTTC
-	TRBJ2-7	TRBV5-1	TRBD1	CASSLKGQGRNEQYF	TGCGCCAGCAGCTTGAAGGGACAGGGGCGCAACGAGCAGTACTTC
-	TRBJ2-7	TRBV30	TRBD1	CAVGTGEVYEQYF	TGTGCTGTCGGGACAGGGGAGGTCTACGAGCAGTACTTC
-	TRBJ2-1	TRBV6-6	TRBD1	CASSTGTGTNEQFF	TGTGCCAGCAGTACCGGGACAGGGACCAATGAGCAGTTCTTC
-	TRBJ1-2	TRBV20-1	TRBD1	CSARGRTGSLNYGYTF	TGCAGTGCTAGAGGACGGACAGGGTCCCTTAACTATGGCTACACCTTC
once	TRBJ2-3	TRBV28	-	CASSLMDGGFGGDTQYF	TGTGCCAGCAGTCTCATGGATGGGGGGTTTGGGGGAGATACGCAGTATTTT
-	TRBJ2-5	TRBV12-3/TRBV12-4	-	CASSGWGQGEETQYF	TGTGCCAGCAGCGGTTGGGGACAAGGGGAAGAGACCCAGTACTTC
-	TRBJ1-2	TRBV21-1	-	CASSKEVGWVSRRHSGYTF	TGTGCCAGCAGCAAAGAGGTCGGGTGGGTCAGCCGGCGGCATTCTGGCTACACCTTC